The next 20 T cell receptor beta chains were all read from a single sample in a study of blood T cell repertoires in COVID-19. Method: immunoSEQ multiplex PCR; TCRdb's copy keeps in-frame clones and lacks some. In the table there are about 200,000 clones, around 90% of which are singletons. Sequences were obtained from peripheral blood. The receptor source for this set is a middle-aged man with acute or convalescent COVID-19.

The rearrangement joins TRBV6-5 to TRBJ1-1; D not resolved. V was shortened by 7 bases and J by 10 bases, with 22 bases between the two germline ends. Germline V lookup: CDR1 MNHEY, CDR2 SVGAGI. The CDR3 is 14 amino acids. As DNA, the CDR3 is TGTGCCAGCACCGCCCTCGGGTTAACAACCGGAGCTTTCTTT. Amino acid sequence: CASTALGLTTGAFF.

J is TRBJ2-2 and V is TRBV4-1, with D possibly TRBD1 on 5 matching bases. The V gene lost 1 base and the J gene lost 5 bases, with 14 bases spanning the gap. The germline V gene has CDR1 MGHRA and CDR2 YSYEKL. The CDR3 runs to 16 residues. CDR3 coding DNA: TGCGCCAGCAGCCAAGTAGTAGGGGAAGGGACCGGGGAGCTGTTTTTT. Translated, it gives CASSQVVGEGTGELFF.

V is TRBV7-2 and J is TRBJ2-3; TRBD2 matches 16 bases. The CDR3 length is 19 residues. CDR1 and CDR2 (germline): SGHTA, FQGNSA. The V and J ends lost 4 bases and 5 bases, in that order; junction bases with no gene match: 12. CDR3 DNA sequence: TGTGCCAGCAGCTCTCCGGGACTAGCGGGAGGGCCAAGGATAGATACGCAGTATTTT. Encoded protein: CASSSPGLAGGPRIDTQYF.

The chain employs TRBV18 and TRBJ1-3; D remains unclear. This CDR3 contains 16 residues. The germline V and J ends were trimmed by 2 bases and 1 base, with 12 bases remaining between them. In germline, CDR1 is KGHSH, CDR2 LQKENI. Here the CDR3 DNA reads TGTGCCAGCTCACCAAGAACAGATCTTTCTGGAAACACCATATATTTT. The encoded protein is CASSPRTDLSGNTIYF.

The rearrangement uses TRBV2 and TRBJ1-3; TRBD1 aligns across 7 bases. Germline V gives CDR1 SNHLY, CDR2 FYNNEI. This CDR3 is 15 amino acids long. The V and J ends lost 8 bases and 0 bases, in that order; junction bases with no gene match: 7. In DNA form, the CDR3 reads TGTGCCAGCGCCGGACAGGAAAGCTCTGGAAACACCATATATTTT. Amino acid sequence: CASAGQESSGNTIYF.

This chain joins TRBV15 and TRBJ2-7; TRBD1 matches at 7 bases. The V gene end was trimmed by 0 bases and the J gene end by 7 bases; junction bases not matched to a gene: 3. The CDR3 is 13 residues long. CDR1 LNHNV and CDR2 YYDKDF come from the germline V gene (reference sequence). For the CDR3, the DNA is TGTGCCACCAGCAGAGACAGGGGGTCAGAGCAGTACGTC. Amino acids: CATSRDRGSEQYV.

The V and J genes are TRBV6-5 and TRBJ2-7; a possible D gene is TRBD1 (5 bases). Looked up from germline, CDR1 is MNHEY and CDR2 is SVGAGI. Trimming took off 6 bases at V and 1 base at J, with 10 bases between the two ends. The CDR3 extends over 13 amino acids. CDR3 in amino acids: CASSRAQSYEQYF. The CDR3 DNA follows: TGTGCCAGCAGCAGGGCTCAATCCTACGAGCAGTACTTC.

The chain combines TRBV9 with TRBJ2-3, with D maybe TRBD2 (5 bases). With 4 bases removed from V and 1 base from J, the gap between germline ends came to 22 bases. Germline lookup yields CDR1 SGDLS and CDR2 YYNGEE. The length of the CDR3 is 18 residues. Here the CDR3 reads CASSFTGGVAPGTDTQYF. DNA for the CDR3: TGTGCCAGCAGCTTCACCGGAGGCGTCGCCCCGGGCACAGATACGCAGTATTTT. The full variable domain, its missing parts supplied by reference TRBV9 and TRBJ2-3, is DSGVTQTPKHLITATGQRVTLRCSPRSGDLSVYWYQQSLDQGLQFLIQYYNGEERAKGNILERFSAQQFPDLHSELNLSSLELGDSALYFCASSFTGGVAPGTDTQYFGPGTRLTVL.

The chain uses TRBV6-5 and TRBJ2-3; 7 bases align to TRBD1. Germline trimming cut 4 bases from V and 4 bases from J; bases unmatched to any gene: 8. The V gene's germline CDR1 is MNHEY and CDR2 SVGAGI. The CDR3 runs to 15 residues. CDR3 bases: TGTGCCAGCAGTTCGACAGGGATCGGACCAGATACGCAGTATTTT. This sequence encodes CASSSTGIGPDTQYF.

This clone was seen only once. The chain is built from TRBV4-3 and TRBJ1-2; 8 nucleotides align to TRBD1. The CDR3 is made up of 15 amino acids. Per the germline V gene, CDR1 is LGHNA and CDR2 is YSLEER. V lost 3 bases, J lost 10 bases, and 13 bases stayed unmatched. The CDR3 sequence: CASSQRQGRKDAYTF. CDR3 DNA: TGCGCCAGCAGCCAGAGACAGGGGCGAAAAGATGCCTACACCTTC.

The V and J genes are TRBV27 and TRBJ1-2, with a weak D call TRBD1 (5 bases). V lost 7 bases and J lost 5, with 26 bases in between. Germline V gene lookup returns CDR1 MNHEY and CDR2 SMNVEV (reference sequence). The length of the CDR3 is 17 residues. CDR3 sequence: CASNLPGPTSGLYGYTF. The DNA for the CDR3 is TGTGCCAGCAACCTACCGGGACCGACAAGCGGGCTATATGGCTACACCTTC.

In this sample, this clone turned up once. The chain carries TRBV28 and TRBJ1-1; 7 bases are a match to TRBD1. Germline loops: CDR1 MDHEN, CDR2 SYDVKM. This CDR3 has 19 amino acids. V dropped 1 base and J dropped 1; count of bases not matched to a gene: 15. DNA for the CDR3: TGTGCCAGCAGTTTATCCGTGATCCGGACAGGATCAAGGAACACTGAAGCTTTCTTT. Residues: CASSLSVIRTGSRNTEAFF. Full variable domain (remainder filled in from reference TRBV28 and TRBJ1-1): DVKVTQSSRYLVKRTGEKVFLECVQDMDHENMFWYRQDPGLGLRLIYFSYDVKMKEKGDIPEGYSVSREKKERFSLILESASTNQTSMYLCASSLSVIRTGSRNTEAFFGQGTRLTVV.

J is TRBJ2-3 and V is TRBV5-4; a weak D match, TRBD1 (5 bases). Trimming pared 7 bases from V and 2 bases from J, leaving 11 bases between. Per the germline V gene, CDR1 is SGHNT and CDR2 is YYREEE (reference sequence). This CDR3 has 13 residues. This CDR3 reads CASSNRPTDTQYF. In DNA form, the CDR3 reads TGTGCCAGCTCGAACAGGCCCACAGATACGCAGTATTTT.

The rearrangement joins TRBV29-1 to TRBJ1-3; no clear D gene. Germline assignment: CDR1 SQVTM and CDR2 ANQGSEA. V shed 2 bases and J shed 4 bases, with 9 bases lying between them. The CDR3 spans 13 residues. Here the CDR3 reads CSVEPQTGNTIYF. The CDR3 region has the DNA TGCAGCGTTGAACCACAGACAGGAAACACCATATATTTT.

The chain carries TRBV7-3 and TRBJ2-3, with 9 bases fitting TRBD1. This CDR3 region has 15 residues. CDR1 and CDR2 (germline): SGHTA, FQGTGA. The V gene end was trimmed by 2 bases and the J gene end by 7 bases; junction bases not matched to a gene: 7. In DNA, the CDR3 is TGTGCCAGCAGCTTAGTGGGACAGGGAGGGAATACGCAGTATTTT. It specifies CASSLVGQGGNTQYF.

This clone was detected once. The chain has TRBV6-5 and TRBJ2-5, with D maybe TRBD1 (5 bases). The germline V gene has CDR1 MNHEY and CDR2 SVGAGI. This CDR3 has 11 amino acids. V lost 8 bases and J 3 bases, leaving 7 bases between the germline ends. The CDR3 coding sequence is TGTGCCAGCCCGACAGAAGAGACCCAGTACTTC. It codes for CASPTEETQYF.

This clone appeared a single time. This chain uses TRBV18 with TRBJ1-5; unclear D gene. V dropped 5 bases and J dropped 7 bases, with 12 bases sitting between them. The CDR3 is made up of 13 amino acids. Germline V gene sequence: CDR1 KGHSH, CDR2 LQKENI. The CDR3 coding sequence is TGTGCCAGCTCAACCGTCGAGAGGCAGCCCCAGCATTTT. Translated: CASSTVERQPQHF.

The gene calls are TRBV10-3 and TRBJ2-5; 7 bases map to TRBD2. In germline, CDR1 is ENHRY, CDR2 SYGVKD. J gave up 1 base and V 5 bases, and 7 bases lay outside the gene matches. The CDR3 length is 15 residues. The CDR3 reads CAISLGPSGQETQYF. CDR3 coding DNA: TGTGCCATCAGTTTAGGCCCTAGCGGCCAAGAGACCCAGTACTTC.

The CDR3 DNA reads TGTGCCAGCAGTAAGATGGCGGTCACCGGGGAGCTGTTTTTT. This codes for CASSKMAVTGELFF. The chain combines TRBV7-3 with TRBJ2-2; the D is unclear. Germline CDR1 and CDR2: SGHTA and FQGTGA. Trimming took off 6 bases at V and 4 bases at J, with 12 bases between the two ends. CDR3 length equals 14 residues.

The CDR3: CSVGGRANTEAFF. In DNA, the CDR3 is TGCAGCGTGGGAGGGAGGGCGAACACTGAAGCTTTCTTT. The J gene is TRBJ1-1, the V gene TRBV29-1; D is unclear. V lost 6 bases and J lost 1, with 12 bases in between. The germline V gene has CDR1 SQVTM and CDR2 ANQGSEA. This CDR3 region has 13 residues. Full variable domain (rest looked up from reference TRBV29-1 and TRBJ1-1): SAVISQKPSRDICQRGTSLTIQCQVDSQVTMMFWYRQQPGQSLTLIATANQGSEATYESGFVIDKFPISRPNLTFSTLTVSNMSPEDSSIYLCSVGGRANTEAFFGQGTRLTVV.